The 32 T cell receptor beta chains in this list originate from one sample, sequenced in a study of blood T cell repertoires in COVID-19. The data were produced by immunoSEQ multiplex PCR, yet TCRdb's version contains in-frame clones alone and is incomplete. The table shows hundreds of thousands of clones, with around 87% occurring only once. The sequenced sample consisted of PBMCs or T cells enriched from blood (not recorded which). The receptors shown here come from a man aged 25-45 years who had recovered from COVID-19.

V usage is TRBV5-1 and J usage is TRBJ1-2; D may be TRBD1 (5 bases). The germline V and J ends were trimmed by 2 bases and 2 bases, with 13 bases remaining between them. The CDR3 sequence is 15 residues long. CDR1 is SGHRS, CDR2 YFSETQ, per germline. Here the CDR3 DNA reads TGCGCCAGCAGCTTATCGGACAATGGGAACTATGGCTACACCTTC. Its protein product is CASSLSDNGNYGYTF.

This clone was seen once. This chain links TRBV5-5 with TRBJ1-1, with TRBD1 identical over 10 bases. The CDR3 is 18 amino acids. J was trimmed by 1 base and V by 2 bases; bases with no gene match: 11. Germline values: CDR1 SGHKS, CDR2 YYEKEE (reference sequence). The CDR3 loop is CASSFLPDRGLTNTEAFF. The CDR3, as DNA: TGTGCCAGCAGCTTCCTACCGGACAGGGGGTTGACGAACACTGAAGCTTTCTTT.

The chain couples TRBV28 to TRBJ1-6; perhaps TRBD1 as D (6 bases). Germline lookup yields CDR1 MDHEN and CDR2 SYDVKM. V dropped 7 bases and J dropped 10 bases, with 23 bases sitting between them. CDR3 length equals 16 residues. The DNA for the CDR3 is TGTGCCAGCATCCAGTCGACAGGATCCATGCGATCACCCCTCCACTTT. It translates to CASIQSTGSMRSPLHF.

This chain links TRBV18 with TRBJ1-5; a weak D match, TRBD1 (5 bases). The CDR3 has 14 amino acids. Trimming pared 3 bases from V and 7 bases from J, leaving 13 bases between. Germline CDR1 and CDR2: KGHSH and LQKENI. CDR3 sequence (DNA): TGTGCCAGCTCACCCCGCCCCCAGGGACAGCCCCAGCATTTT. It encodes CASSPRPQGQPQHF.

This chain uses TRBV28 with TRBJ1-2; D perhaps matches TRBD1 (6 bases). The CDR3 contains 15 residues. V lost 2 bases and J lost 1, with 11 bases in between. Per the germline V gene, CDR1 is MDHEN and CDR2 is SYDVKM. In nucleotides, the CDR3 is TGTGCCAGCAGTTTAGGGGGCAGGAATAACTATGGCTACACCTTC. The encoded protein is CASSLGGRNNYGYTF.

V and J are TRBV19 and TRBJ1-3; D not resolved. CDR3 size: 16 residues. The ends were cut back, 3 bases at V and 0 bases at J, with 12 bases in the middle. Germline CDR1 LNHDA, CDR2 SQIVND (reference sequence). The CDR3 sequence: CASSILSQFSGNTIYF. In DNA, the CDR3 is TGTGCCAGTAGTATTTTATCTCAGTTCTCTGGAAACACCATATATTTT.

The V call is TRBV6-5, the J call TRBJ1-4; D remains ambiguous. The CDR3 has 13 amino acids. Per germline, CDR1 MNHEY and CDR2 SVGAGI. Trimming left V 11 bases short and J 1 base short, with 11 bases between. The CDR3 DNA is TGTGCCCGCGGTCCGGGAACTAATGAAAAACTGTTTTTT. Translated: CARGPGTNEKLFF.

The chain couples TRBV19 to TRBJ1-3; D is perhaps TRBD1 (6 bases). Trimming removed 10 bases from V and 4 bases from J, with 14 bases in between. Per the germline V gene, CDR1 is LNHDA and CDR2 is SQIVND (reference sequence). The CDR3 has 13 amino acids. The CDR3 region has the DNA TGTGCCACCACAGGGTATTTCGGAAACACCATATATTTT. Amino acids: CATTGYFGNTIYF. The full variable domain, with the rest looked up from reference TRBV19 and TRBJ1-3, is DGGITQSPKYLFRKEGQNVTLSCEQNLNHDAMYWYRQDPGQGLRLIYYSQIVNDFQKGDIAEGYSVSREKKESFPLTVTSAQKNPTAFYLCATTGYFGNTIYFGEGSWLTVV.

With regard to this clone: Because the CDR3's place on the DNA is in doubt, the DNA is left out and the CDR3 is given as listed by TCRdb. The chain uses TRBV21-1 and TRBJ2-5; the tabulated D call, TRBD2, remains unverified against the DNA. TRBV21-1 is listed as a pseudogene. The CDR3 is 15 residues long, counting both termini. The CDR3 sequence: CASSKGSVGEGTQYF.

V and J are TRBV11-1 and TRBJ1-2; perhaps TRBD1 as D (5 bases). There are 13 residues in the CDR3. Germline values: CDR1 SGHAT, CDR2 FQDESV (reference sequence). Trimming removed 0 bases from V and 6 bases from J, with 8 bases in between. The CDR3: CASSLAWGDGYTF. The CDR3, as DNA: TGTGCCAGCAGCTTAGCTTGGGGCGATGGCTACACCTTC.

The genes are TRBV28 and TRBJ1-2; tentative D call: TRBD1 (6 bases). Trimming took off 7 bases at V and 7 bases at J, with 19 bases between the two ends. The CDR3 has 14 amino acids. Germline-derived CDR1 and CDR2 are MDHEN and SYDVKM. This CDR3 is CASTLGTRLFGYTF. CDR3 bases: TGTGCCAGCACCTTGGGGACAAGGCTGTTTGGCTACACCTTC.

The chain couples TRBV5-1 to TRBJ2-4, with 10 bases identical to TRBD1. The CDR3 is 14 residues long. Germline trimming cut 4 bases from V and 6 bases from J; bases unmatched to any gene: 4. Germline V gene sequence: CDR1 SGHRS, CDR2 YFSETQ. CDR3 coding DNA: TGCGCCAGCAGCCAGACAGGGGGCGGAAACATTCAGTACTTC. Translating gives CASSQTGGGNIQYF.

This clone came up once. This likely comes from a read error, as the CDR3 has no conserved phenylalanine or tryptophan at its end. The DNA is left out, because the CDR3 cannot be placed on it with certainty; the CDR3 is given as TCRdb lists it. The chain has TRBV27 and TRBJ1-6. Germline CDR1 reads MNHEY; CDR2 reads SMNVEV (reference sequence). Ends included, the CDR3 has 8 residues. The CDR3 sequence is CASSGTKR.

Written as DNA, the CDR3 is TGTGCCAGCAGCCAAGTCGAGGGAGATACGCAGTATTTT. It specifies CASSQVEGDTQYF. The chain has TRBV3-1 (or the pseudogene TRBV3-2) and TRBJ2-3; perhaps TRBD2 as D (5 bases). Germline assignment: CDR1 LGHDT and CDR2 YNNKEL (reference sequence). V lost 1 base and J lost 5, with 7 bases in between. The CDR3 is made up of 13 amino acids.

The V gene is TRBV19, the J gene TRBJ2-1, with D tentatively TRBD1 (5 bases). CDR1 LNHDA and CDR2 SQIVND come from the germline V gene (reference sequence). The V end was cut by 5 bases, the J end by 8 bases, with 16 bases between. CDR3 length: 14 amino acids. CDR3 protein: CASSPGHGVDEQFF. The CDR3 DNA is TGTGCCAGTAGTCCCGGACATGGAGTCGATGAGCAGTTCTTC. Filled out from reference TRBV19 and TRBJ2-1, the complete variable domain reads DGGITQSPKYLFRKEGQNVTLSCEQNLNHDAMYWYRQDPGQGLRLIYYSQIVNDFQKGDIAEGYSVSREKKESFPLTVTSAQKNPTAFYLCASSPGHGVDEQFFGPGTRLTVL.

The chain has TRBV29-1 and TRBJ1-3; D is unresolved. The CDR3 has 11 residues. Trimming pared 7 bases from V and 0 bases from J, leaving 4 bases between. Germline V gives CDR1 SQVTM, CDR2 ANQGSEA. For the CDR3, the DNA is TGCAGCGCTCGCTCTGGAAACACCATATATTTT. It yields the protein CSARSGNTIYF.

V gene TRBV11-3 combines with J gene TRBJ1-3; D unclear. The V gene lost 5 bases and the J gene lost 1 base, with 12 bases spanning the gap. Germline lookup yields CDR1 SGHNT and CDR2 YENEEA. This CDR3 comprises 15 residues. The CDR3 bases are TGTGCCAGCAGCCCCACCGCGGGGTCTGGAAACACCATATATTTT. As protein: CASSPTAGSGNTIYF.

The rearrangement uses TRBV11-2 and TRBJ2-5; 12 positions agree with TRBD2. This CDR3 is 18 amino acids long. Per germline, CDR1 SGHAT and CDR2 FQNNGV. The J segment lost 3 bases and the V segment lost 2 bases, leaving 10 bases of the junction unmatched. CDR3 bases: TGTGCCAGCAGCTTAAGCGGGTTGAGACTAGCGGGAGAAGAGACCCAGTACTTC. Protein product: CASSLSGLRLAGEETQYF. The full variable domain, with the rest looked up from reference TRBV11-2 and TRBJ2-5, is EAGVAQSPRYKIIEKRQSVAFWCNPISGHATLYWYQQILGQGPKLLIQFQNNGVVDDSQLPKDRFSAERLKGVDSTLKIQPAKLEDSAVYLCASSLSGLRLAGEETQYFGPGTRLLVL.

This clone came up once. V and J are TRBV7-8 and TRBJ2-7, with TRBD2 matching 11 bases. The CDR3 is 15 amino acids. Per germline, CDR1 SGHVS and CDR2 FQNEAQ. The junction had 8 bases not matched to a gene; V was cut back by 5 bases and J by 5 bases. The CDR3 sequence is CASSPAVAGGNEQYF. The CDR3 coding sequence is TGTGCCAGCAGCCCTGCTGTAGCGGGAGGGAACGAGCAGTACTTC.

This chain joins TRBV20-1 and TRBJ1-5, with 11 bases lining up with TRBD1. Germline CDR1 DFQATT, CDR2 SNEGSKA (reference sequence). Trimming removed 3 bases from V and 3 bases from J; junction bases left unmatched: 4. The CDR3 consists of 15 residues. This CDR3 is CSASGGQGANQPQHF. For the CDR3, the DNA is TGCAGTGCTAGTGGAGGACAGGGGGCCAATCAGCCCCAGCATTTT.

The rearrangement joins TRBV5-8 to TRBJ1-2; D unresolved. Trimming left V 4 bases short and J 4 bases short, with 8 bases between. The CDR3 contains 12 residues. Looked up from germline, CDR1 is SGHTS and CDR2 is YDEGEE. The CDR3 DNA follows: TGTGCCAGCAGCCCGCGACTCTATGGCTACACCTTC. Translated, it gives CASSPRLYGYTF.

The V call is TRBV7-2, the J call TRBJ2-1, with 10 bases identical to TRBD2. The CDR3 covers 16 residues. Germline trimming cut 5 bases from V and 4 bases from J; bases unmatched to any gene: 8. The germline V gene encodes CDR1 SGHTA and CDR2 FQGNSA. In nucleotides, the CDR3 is TGTGCCAGCAGCACAAGCGGGAGGGCCTTTTACAATGAGCAGTTCTTC. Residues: CASSTSGRAFYNEQFF.

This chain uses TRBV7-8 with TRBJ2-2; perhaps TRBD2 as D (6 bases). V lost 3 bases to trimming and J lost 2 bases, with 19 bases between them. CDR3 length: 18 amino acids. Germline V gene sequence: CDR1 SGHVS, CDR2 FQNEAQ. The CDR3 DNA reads TGTGCCAGCAGCTTCGTTACTAGCTGGCGACCTAACACCGGGGAGCTGTTTTTT. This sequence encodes CASSFVTSWRPNTGELFF.

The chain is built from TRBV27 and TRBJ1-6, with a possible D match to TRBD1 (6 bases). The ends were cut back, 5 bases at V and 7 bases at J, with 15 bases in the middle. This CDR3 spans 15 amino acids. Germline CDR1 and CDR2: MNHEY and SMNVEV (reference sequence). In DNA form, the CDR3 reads TGTGCCAGCAGTCAACGAACAGGGTTGAATTCACCCCTCCACTTT. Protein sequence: CASSQRTGLNSPLHF.

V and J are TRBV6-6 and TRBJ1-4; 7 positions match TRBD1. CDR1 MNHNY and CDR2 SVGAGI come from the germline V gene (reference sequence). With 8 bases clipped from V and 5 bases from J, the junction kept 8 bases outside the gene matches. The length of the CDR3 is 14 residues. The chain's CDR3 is CASSAGQKNEKLFF. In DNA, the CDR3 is TGTGCCAGCTCGGCGGGACAGAAAAATGAAAAACTGTTTTTT.

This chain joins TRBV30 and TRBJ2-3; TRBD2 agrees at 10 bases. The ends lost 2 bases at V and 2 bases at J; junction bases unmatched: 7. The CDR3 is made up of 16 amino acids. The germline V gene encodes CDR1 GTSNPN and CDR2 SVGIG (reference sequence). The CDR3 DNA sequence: TGTGCCTGGAGTCCGGGGACTAGCGTTTTCACAGATACGCAGTATTTT. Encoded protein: CAWSPGTSVFTDTQYF.

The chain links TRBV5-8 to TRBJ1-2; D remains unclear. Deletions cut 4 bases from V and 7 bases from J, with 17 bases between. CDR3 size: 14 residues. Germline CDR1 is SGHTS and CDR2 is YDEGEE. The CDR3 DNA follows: TGTGCCAGCAGCCCGGACTTTCTTATCGGTGGCTACACCTTC. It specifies CASSPDFLIGGYTF.

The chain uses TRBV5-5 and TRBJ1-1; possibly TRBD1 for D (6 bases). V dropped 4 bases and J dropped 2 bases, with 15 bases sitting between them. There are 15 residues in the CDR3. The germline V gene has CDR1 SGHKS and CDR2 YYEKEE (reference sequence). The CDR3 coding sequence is TGTGCCAGCAGCCCTGACAGGATCATAAACACTGAAGCTTTCTTT. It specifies CASSPDRIINTEAFF.

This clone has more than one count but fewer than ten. The CDR3 is CASGPKETQYF. In nucleotides, the CDR3 is TGTGCCAGCGGTCCCAAAGAGACCCAGTACTTC. This rearrangement joins TRBV6-6 to TRBJ2-5; D remains unclear. Trimming left V 8 bases short and J 3 bases short, with 7 bases between. Looked up from germline, CDR1 is MNHNY and CDR2 is SVGAGI (reference sequence). The length of the CDR3 is 11 residues.

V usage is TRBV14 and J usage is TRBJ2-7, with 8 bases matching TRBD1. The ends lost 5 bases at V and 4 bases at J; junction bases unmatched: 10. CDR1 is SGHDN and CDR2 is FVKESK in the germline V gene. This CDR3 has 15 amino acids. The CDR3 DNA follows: TGTGCCAGCAGCGGGCAGGGGGCGTTGGGGTACGAGCAGTACTTC. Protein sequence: CASSGQGALGYEQYF.

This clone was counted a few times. CDR3 amino acids: CASSPEGLLPQHF. CDR3 DNA sequence: TGTGCCAGCTCACCAGAGGGTTTGCTGCCCCAGCATTTT. The chain uses TRBV18 and TRBJ1-5, with D hard to call. Germline V gives CDR1 KGHSH, CDR2 LQKENI. Trimming left V 2 bases short and J 9 bases short, with 11 bases between. The CDR3 runs to 13 residues.

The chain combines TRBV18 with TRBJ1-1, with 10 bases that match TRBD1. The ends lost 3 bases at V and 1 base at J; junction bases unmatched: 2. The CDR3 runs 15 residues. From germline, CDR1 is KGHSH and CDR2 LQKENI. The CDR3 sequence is CASSPRTGGNTEAFF. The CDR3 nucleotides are TGTGCCAGCTCACCGAGGACAGGGGGGAACACTGAAGCTTTCTTT.